One and the same sample provided the 27 T cell receptor beta chains below, sequenced in a study of beta chain features in type 1 diabetes. These receptors have no identified antigens. Expressed TCRB transcripts were sequenced because the entire RNA isolate underwent reverse transcription. TCRdb's table, derived via immunoSEQ multiplex PCR, lists solely in-frame clones and lacks some. The top ten hold roughly 0.12% of the sample, which has 600,000 or so clones, around 12% seen once. Study observations and caveats: TCRB CDR3 length was moderately but significantly reduced in all four CD4+ subsets of Type 1 diabetes patients.

The specimen was naive CD4+ T cells from blood. The receptors were gathered from a man in his thirties or forties with type 1 diabetes.

This clone has more than one count but fewer than ten. This chain joins TRBV5-6 and TRBJ1-5; 8 bases line up with TRBD1. V lost 4 bases, J lost 3 bases, and 6 bases stayed unmatched. CDR1 is SGHDT and CDR2 is YYEEEE in the germline V gene. CDR3 length: 15 amino acids. CDR3 region: CASSLRTGINQPQHF. CDR3 nucleotide sequence: TGTGCCAGCAGCCTACGGACAGGGATCAATCAGCCCCAGCATTTT. The full variable domain, with the rest looked up from reference TRBV5-6 and TRBJ1-5, is DAGVTQSPTHLIKTRGQQVTLRCSPKSGHDTVSWYQQALGQGPQFIFQYYEEEERQRGNFPDRFSGHQFPNYSSELNVNALLLGDSALYLCASSLRTGINQPQHFGDGTRLSIL.

The rearrangement joins TRBV7-6 to TRBJ2-7; D gene unclear. Germline V gene sequence: CDR1 SGHVS, CDR2 FNYEAQ. Trimming stripped 1 base from V and 1 base from J, with 8 bases between. CDR3 length: 14 amino acids. CDR3 protein: CASSLGAISYEQYF. Written as DNA, the CDR3 is TGTGCCAGCAGCTTAGGGGCCATATCCTACGAGCAGTACTTC.

In this sample, this clone turned up a few times. The rearrangement joins TRBV5-6 to TRBJ1-2, with D tentatively TRBD1 (5 bases). Germline V gene data show CDR1 as SGHDT and CDR2 as YYEEEE. With 0 bases removed from V and 2 bases from J, the gap between germline ends came to 5 bases. There are 13 residues in the CDR3. The CDR3 nucleotides read TGTGCCAGCAGCTTGGCAGGGAACTATGGCTACACCTTC. Translating it yields CASSLAGNYGYTF.

The table lists this clone with a few counts. This sequence joins TRBV9 and TRBJ2-1, with no clear D. This CDR3 spans 13 amino acids. CDR1 is SGDLS, CDR2 YYNGEE, per germline. V was trimmed by 0 bases and J by 5 bases, leaving 6 bases between them. CDR3 residues: CASSVATNNEQFF. CDR3 nucleotides: TGTGCCAGCAGCGTAGCCACTAACAATGAGCAGTTCTTC.

V usage is TRBV7-9 and J usage is TRBJ1-2; the D gene is possibly TRBD1 (5 bases). The V end was cut by 1 base, the J end by 0 bases, with 9 bases between. Germline CDR1 and CDR2: SEHNR and FQNEAQ (reference sequence). The CDR3 is made up of 15 amino acids. CDR3 sequence: CASSLDAGPNYGYTF. CDR3 in DNA: TGTGCCAGCAGCTTAGATGCAGGGCCTAACTATGGCTACACCTTC.

This clone was counted only a few times. The rearrangement links TRBV11-2 to TRBJ2-5, with TRBD2 matching over 7 bases. The ends lost 5 bases at V and 5 bases at J; junction bases unmatched: 11. Germline CDR1 reads SGHAT; CDR2 reads FQNNGV. The CDR3 consists of 15 residues. CDR3 sequence: CASSIPGLPRETQYF. The CDR3 region has the DNA TGTGCCAGCAGCATCCCGGGACTACCTCGGGAGACCCAGTACTTC.

This clone has only a few counts. The V call is TRBV7-9, the J call TRBJ1-5; a possible D gene is TRBD1 (5 bases). This CDR3 region has 17 residues. The germline CDR1 and CDR2 sequences are SEHNR and FQNEAQ (reference sequence). Between the trimmed V and J ends, which lost 1 base and 0 bases, there was a span of 13 bases. The CDR3 DNA sequence: TGTGCCAGCAGCTTAGAGGGCAGGGAGCATAGCAATCAGCCCCAGCATTTT. Translation gives CASSLEGREHSNQPQHF.

With respect to this clone: This sample includes further DNA sequences coding for the same CDR3. V and J are TRBV5-4 and TRBJ2-5; D possibly uses TRBD1 or TRBD2 (5 bases each). V was trimmed by 0 bases and J by 1 base, leaving 10 bases between them. This CDR3 is built from 15 residues. Germline-derived CDR1 and CDR2 are SGHNT and YYREEE (reference sequence). The CDR3 sequence: CASSLAWDRQETQYF. CDR3 sequence (DNA): TGTGCCAGCAGCTTGGCCTGGGACCGCCAAGAGACCCAGTACTTC.

The sample holds a few counts of this clone. This sequence joins TRBV7-8 and TRBJ2-1; D may be TRBD2 (6 bases). V was cut by 3 bases and J by 4 bases, with 10 bases left in between. CDR1 is SGHVS, CDR2 FQNEAQ, per germline. The CDR3 totals 14 residues. CDR3 bases: TGTGCCAGCAGCTTTCCCGGGAGATACAATGAGCAGTTCTTC. The encoded protein is CASSFPGRYNEQFF.

The rearrangement links TRBV7-2 to TRBJ2-5; TRBD1 matches 11 bases. Germline V gene data show CDR1 as SGHTA and CDR2 as FQGNSA. The CDR3 covers 16 residues. V trimming: 1 base; J trimming: 5 bases; junction bases outside the gene matches: 6. The CDR3 coding sequence is TGTGCCAGCAGCTTAGTGCCCCGGGACAGGGGGGAGACCCAGTACTTC. As protein: CASSLVPRDRGETQYF.

The chain recombines TRBV9 with TRBJ2-5; D unresolved. This CDR3 region has 13 residues. Germline-derived CDR1 and CDR2 are SGDLS and YYNGEE. V lost 7 bases to trimming and J lost 13 bases, with 23 bases between them. CDR3 DNA sequence: TGTGCCAGCGGGGTTAGTGGGTCCTCCCCGTCGTACTTC. It yields the protein CASGVSGSSPSYF.

This clone turned up a few times. The chain couples TRBV19 to TRBJ1-5; D unclear. The CDR3 extends over 12 amino acids. Germline assignment: CDR1 LNHDA and CDR2 SQIVND (reference sequence). Trimming pared 3 bases from V and 4 bases from J, leaving 4 bases between. The CDR3, as DNA: TGTGCCAGTAGTATCTATAATCAGCCCCAGCATTTT. It specifies CASSIYNQPQHF.

This clone was detected a few times. The genes are TRBV7-2 and TRBJ2-3; possible D gene TRBD2, 6 bases. This CDR3 is built from 14 residues. V gave up 1 base and J gave up 4 bases, with 9 bases separating them. CDR1 and CDR2 from the germline V gene are SGHTA and FQGNSA. The CDR3 sequence: CASSLDSGADTQYF. As DNA, the CDR3 is TGTGCCAGCAGCTTAGACTCGGGGGCAGATACGCAGTATTTT.

This clone has a handful of counts. V gene TRBV6-5 combines with J gene TRBJ1-1, with D maybe TRBD1 (6 bases). With 7 bases removed from V and 5 bases from J, the gap between germline ends came to 17 bases. This CDR3 spans 14 amino acids. The germline CDR1 and CDR2 sequences are MNHEY and SVGAGI. The CDR3, as DNA: TGTGCCAGCATCCCTCAGGGGTCGCGGACTGAAGCTTTCTTT. It specifies CASIPQGSRTEAFF.

The chain recombines TRBV13 with TRBJ2-5; tentatively, D is TRBD1 or TRBD2 (5 bases each). This CDR3 is 14 amino acids long. V was trimmed by 0 bases and J by 8 bases, leaving 13 bases between them. Germline V gene lookup returns CDR1 PRHDT and CDR2 FYEKMQ (reference sequence). The CDR3 DNA sequence: TGTGCCAGCAGCTTAGGAGACAGCGGTGACACCCAGTACTTC. Translation gives CASSLGDSGDTQYF.

In this sample, this clone turned up a few times. This chain uses TRBV7-2 with TRBJ2-3; D uncertain. The V end was cut by 2 bases, the J end by 8 bases, with 17 bases between. This CDR3 is built from 15 residues. The V gene's germline CDR1 is SGHTA and CDR2 FQGNSA. CDR3 coding DNA: TGTGCCAGCAGCTTATCGCCTTCCTTTTGGAGTACGCAGTATTTT. Translated, it gives CASSLSPSFWSTQYF.

The CDR3 here is CASSLSRVSYEQYF. The CDR3 coding sequence is TGTGCCAGCAGTTTATCGCGGGTCTCCTACGAGCAGTACTTC. The chain employs TRBV27 and TRBJ2-7, with D perhaps TRBD2 (5 bases). CDR3 length equals 14 residues. The V end lost 0 bases, the J end lost 0 bases, and 6 bases lay between the germline ends. Germline V gene sequence: CDR1 MNHEY, CDR2 SMNVEV (reference sequence).

The chain recombines TRBV7-9 with TRBJ2-7; tentative D call: TRBD1 (5 bases). CDR1 is SEHNR, CDR2 FQNEAQ, per germline (reference sequence). The CDR3 consists of 13 residues. V dropped 2 bases and J dropped 6 bases, with 11 bases sitting between them. CDR3 nucleotide sequence: TGTGCCAGCAGCTTACAGGGAAGGGGCGAGCAGTACTTC. This sequence encodes CASSLQGRGEQYF.

This clone was seen a few times. This chain joins TRBV5-6 and TRBJ1-5; TRBD1 matches at 7 bases. Germline V gives CDR1 SGHDT, CDR2 YYEEEE. This CDR3 is 17 amino acids long. J gave up 3 bases and V 4 bases, and 13 bases lay outside the gene matches. CDR3 sequence: CASSGGVDRAYNQPQHF. Written as DNA, the CDR3 is TGTGCCAGCAGCGGGGGTGTCGACAGGGCGTACAATCAGCCCCAGCATTTT.

The chain employs TRBV7-9 and TRBJ2-5, with D uncertain. The germline CDR1 and CDR2 sequences are SEHNR and FQNEAQ (reference sequence). This CDR3 region has 12 residues. V was shortened by 5 bases and J by 9 bases, with 13 bases between the two germline ends. Here the CDR3 DNA reads TGTGCCAGCAGCACCCGCAGTTTGCCCCAGTACTTC. Amino acids: CASSTRSLPQYF.

A few counts support this clone. The same CDR3 also results from other DNA sequences found in this sample. The V and J genes are TRBV10-3 and TRBJ1-5; no definite D call. Deletions cut 0 bases from V and 5 bases from J, with 5 bases between. Looked up from germline, CDR1 is ENHRY and CDR2 is SYGVKD. The CDR3 has 13 residues. Here the CDR3 DNA reads TGTGCCATCAGTGAGTCGGGCGATCAGCCCCAGCATTTT. This codes for CAISESGDQPQHF.

This clone was detected a few times. The chain is built from TRBV30 and TRBJ2-6, with D perhaps matching TRBD2 (5 bases). This CDR3 spans 18 amino acids. Trimming cost V 4 bases and J 4 bases, with 23 bases left between them. In germline, CDR1 is GTSNPN, CDR2 SVGIG (reference sequence). In nucleotides, the CDR3 is TGTGCCTGGACCCTTGCTTCGGGATTTTTAACAGGGGCCAACGTCCTGACTTTC. Protein: CAWTLASGFLTGANVLTF.

This clone was detected a few times. The chain is built from TRBV5-6 and TRBJ2-7, with 7 bases that match TRBD1. Germline V gives CDR1 SGHDT, CDR2 YYEEEE. The CDR3 sequence is 17 residues long. J was trimmed by 1 base and V by 3 bases; bases with no gene match: 13. The CDR3 DNA reads TGTGCCAGCAGCTCCCTCAACCACTGGGACAGATCCTACGAGCAGTACTTC. Encoded protein: CASSSLNHWDRSYEQYF.

This clone showed up just a few times. The V call is TRBV19, the J call TRBJ2-5, with D perhaps given as TRBD1 or TRBD2 (6 bases each). The germline V gene encodes CDR1 LNHDA and CDR2 SQIVND (reference sequence). V was trimmed by 9 bases and J by 5 bases, leaving 22 bases between them. This CDR3 contains 15 residues. CDR3 protein: CASAEGGSPRETQYF. CDR3 sequence (DNA): TGTGCCAGCGCCGAGGGGGGCTCCCCCCGTGAGACCCAGTACTTC.

The chain combines TRBV5-1 with TRBJ2-1, with D perhaps being TRBD1 or TRBD2 (5 bases each). This CDR3 has 12 residues. V was shortened by 3 bases and J by 5 bases, with 6 bases between the two germline ends. Germline values: CDR1 SGHRS, CDR2 YFSETQ. The CDR3 loop reads CASSSGHNEQFF. The CDR3 bases are TGCGCCAGCAGCTCGGGGCACAATGAGCAGTTCTTC. The full variable domain, rest sourced from reference TRBV5-1 and TRBJ2-1, is KAGVTQTPRYLIKTRGQQVTLSCSPISGHRSVSWYQQTPGQGLQFLFEYFSETQRNKGNFPGRFSGRQFSNSRSEMNVSTLELGDSALYLCASSSGHNEQFFGPGTRLTVL.

This clone showed up just a few times. The CDR3 coding sequence is TGTGCCAGCAGCTTAGAGCGCGATGGGACCCAGTACTTC. It translates to CASSLERDGTQYF. The V call is TRBV7-6, the J call TRBJ2-5; no clear D gene. V lost 1 base and J lost 7, with 10 bases in between. CDR1 is SGHVS, CDR2 FNYEAQ, per germline. The CDR3 sequence is 13 residues long.

This chain links TRBV7-8 with TRBJ2-1; no clear D gene. V was shortened by 2 bases and J by 7 bases, with 12 bases between the two germline ends. CDR1 is SGHVS, CDR2 FQNEAQ, per germline. This CDR3 comprises 14 residues. For the CDR3, the DNA is TGTGCCAGCAGCTTACTGATATTGGGGAATGAGCAGTTCTTC. It translates to CASSLLILGNEQFF.